One sample yielded the 14 T cell receptor beta chains listed below, sequenced in a study of CD8 T cells in ankylosing spondylitis. From the 5' RACE reads, TCRdb called clonotypes with MiXCR, one entry per CDR3 protein. This repertoire shows about 320,000 distinct CDR3 sequences, roughly 11% found once; its top ten account for around 10%. Sequencing was done on a sample of blood, either unsorted or a sorted T cell fraction (not recorded which). The receptors originated from a female donor with ankylosing spondylitis or in good health (not recorded which).

This clonotype was recorded many times. This rearrangement joins TRBV7-2 to TRBJ1-4, with D possibly being TRBD1 (6 bases). Trimming left V 3 bases short and J 3 bases short, with 14 bases between. The V gene's germline CDR1 is SGHTA and CDR2 FQGNSA. The length of the CDR3 is 16 residues. CDR3 nucleotide sequence: TGTGCCAGCAGCTTTAGACAGGCTTCGGCTAATGAAAAACTGTTTTTT. It encodes CASSFRQASANEKLFF.

This clonotype was detected many times. V usage is TRBV29-1 and J usage is TRBJ2-1; 10 nucleotides align to TRBD2. V trimming: 5 bases; J trimming: 5 bases; junction bases outside the gene matches: 9. The CDR3 is 15 residues long. Germline lookup yields CDR1 SQVTM and CDR2 ANQGSEA. Here the CDR3 DNA reads TGCAGCGTTAGGTCTAGCGGGAGATCAAACAATGAGCAGTTCTTC. Translated, it gives CSVRSSGRSNNEQFF.

This clonotype was detected ten times or more. The V gene is TRBV11-1, the J gene TRBJ2-7, with D maybe TRBD2 (5 bases). CDR1 and CDR2 from the germline V gene are SGHAT and FQDESV (reference sequence). V was pared by 7 bases and J by 10 bases, with 20 bases between. There are 13 residues in the CDR3. The CDR3: CASTARGGWNQYF. The CDR3 DNA reads TGTGCCAGCACCGCCCGCGGAGGTTGGAATCAGTACTTC.

Note on this clonotype: It may be a read error: a sequence one base away is much more abundant. The chain carries TRBV28 and TRBJ2-5, with a weak D call TRBD1 (6 bases). Between the trimmed V and J ends, which lost 9 bases and 1 base, there was a span of 12 bases. CDR1 is MDHEN, CDR2 SYDVKM, per germline. This CDR3 region has 13 residues. The CDR3 nucleotides are TGTGCCAGTTGGGACACCGTCCAAGAGACCCAGTACTTC. Its translation: CASWDTVQETQYF.

This clonotype was observed many times. The chain has TRBV7-9 and TRBJ1-1; D is unresolved. This CDR3 has 15 amino acids. V was pared by 3 bases and J by 1 base, with 12 bases between. The germline CDR1 and CDR2 sequences are SEHNR and FQNEAQ (reference sequence). CDR3 loop: CASSFDRLRNTEAFF. CDR3 nucleotide sequence: TGTGCCAGCAGCTTCGACCGACTGAGGAACACTGAAGCTTTCTTT. Filled out from reference TRBV7-9 and TRBJ1-1, the complete variable domain reads DTGVSQNPRHKITKRGQNVTFRCDPISEHNRLYWYRQTLGQGPEFLTYFQNEAQLEKSRLLSDRFSAERPKGSFSTLEIQRTEQGDSAMYLCASSFDRLRNTEAFFGQGTRLTVV.

This clonotype was seen at least ten times. The V gene is TRBV12-3 or TRBV12-4, the J gene TRBJ1-5, with TRBD1 as a possible D gene (6 bases). The V and J ends lost 8 bases and 2 bases respectively, with 10 bases between them. The CDR3 totals 13 residues. Here the CDR3 reads CASCGGGNQPQHF. The DNA of the CDR3 is TGTGCCAGCTGTGGGGGCGGCAATCAGCCCCAGCATTTT.

This clonotype was counted at least ten times. The chain employs TRBV29-1 and TRBJ1-2, with a possible D match to TRBD1 (5 bases). The germline gives CDR1 SQVTM, CDR2 ANQGSEA. V lost 3 bases to trimming and J lost 5 bases, with 10 bases between them. The length of the CDR3 is 12 residues. The CDR3 DNA sequence: TGCAGCGTTGACGGGACCGGTTATGGCTACACCTTC. Translating it yields CSVDGTGYGYTF. The whole variable domain, remainder taken from reference TRBV29-1 and TRBJ1-2, is SAVISQKPSRDICQRGTSLTIQCQVDSQVTMMFWYRQQPGQSLTLIATANQGSEATYESGFVIDKFPISRPNLTFSTLTVSNMSPEDSSIYLCSVDGTGYGYTFGSGTRLTVV.

This sequence joins TRBV28 and TRBJ2-6; TRBD1 agrees at 9 bases. The CDR3 sequence is 18 residues long. Germline V CDR1 and CDR2: MDHEN, SYDVKM. The J segment lost 1 base and the V segment lost 6 bases, leaving 10 bases of the junction unmatched. The CDR3 spells CASSSPRDRDSGANVLTF. The DNA for the CDR3 is TGTGCCAGCAGCTCCCCCCGGGACAGGGATTCTGGGGCCAACGTCCTGACTTTC.

The V call is TRBV12-3 or TRBV12-4, the J call TRBJ2-5; 8 bases map to TRBD2. The CDR3 is made up of 13 amino acids. V was pared by 6 bases and J by 9 bases, with 9 bases of the junction left unmatched. This CDR3 reads CASSLTSERAQYF. CDR3 nucleotides: TGTGCCAGCAGCCTGACTAGCGAGAGGGCCCAGTACTTC.

Concerning this clonotype itself: The junction differs from germline at one of its ends, possibly a read error. The chain links TRBV19 to TRBJ1-1, with unresolved D. CDR1 LNHDA and CDR2 SQIVND come from the germline V gene (reference sequence). This CDR3 spans 13 amino acids. CDR3 bases: TGTGCCAGTAGTCCGAGATCGAACGCTGAAGCTTTCTTT. Protein sequence: CASSPRSNAEAFF.

This clonotype has a count of ten or more. The rearrangement uses TRBV20-1 and TRBJ2-1; 10 nucleotides match TRBD2. V shed 7 bases, J shed 0 bases, and the junction held 9 bases outside the gene matches. CDR3 length equals 16 residues. Germline V lookup: CDR1 DFQATT, CDR2 SNEGSKA (reference sequence). The CDR3 coding sequence is TGCAGTGGAGGTAGCGGGGGGCCCTCCTCCTACAATGAGCAGTTCTTC. Its protein product is CSGGSGGPSSYNEQFF.

The genes are TRBV6-2 or TRBV6-3 and TRBJ2-7, with a tentative D call TRBD2 (5 bases). The germline V gene has CDR1 MNHEY and CDR2 SVGEGT. Between the trimmed V and J ends, which lost 3 bases and 0 bases, there was a span of 15 bases. The CDR3 covers 16 residues. CDR3 in amino acids: CASSYQTGGGSYEQYF. CDR3 DNA: TGTGCCAGCAGTTATCAGACCGGAGGAGGCTCCTACGAGCAGTACTTC.

This clonotype was seen repeatedly, ten times or more. The rearrangement links TRBV24-1 to TRBJ2-3, with TRBD2 as a possible D gene (6 bases). The CDR3 is 16 amino acids. The germline V gene has CDR1 KGHDR and CDR2 SFDVKD. Trimming took off 3 bases at V and 3 bases at J, with 15 bases between the two ends. DNA for the CDR3: TGTGCCACCAGTGATCCTACTAGCTTGGGGACAGATACGCAGTATTTT. Translated, it gives CATSDPTSLGTDTQYF.

This clonotype was observed many times. The genes are TRBV5-1 and TRBJ1-5, with D perhaps TRBD1 (5 bases). Germline CDR1 is SGHRS and CDR2 is YFSETQ. The CDR3 has 14 residues. The germline V and J ends were trimmed by 0 bases and 7 bases, with 11 bases remaining between them. CDR3 region: CASSLASRDQPQHF. Written as DNA, the CDR3 is TGCGCCAGCAGCTTGGCCTCCAGGGACCAGCCCCAGCATTTT.